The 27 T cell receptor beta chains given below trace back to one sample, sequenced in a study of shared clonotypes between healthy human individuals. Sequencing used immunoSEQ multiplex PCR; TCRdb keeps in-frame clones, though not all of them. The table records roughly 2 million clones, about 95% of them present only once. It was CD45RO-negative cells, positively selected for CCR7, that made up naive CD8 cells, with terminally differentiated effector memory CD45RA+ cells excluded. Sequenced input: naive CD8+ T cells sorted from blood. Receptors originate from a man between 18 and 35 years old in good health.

This chain's CDR3 is CASRNLAGGRDEQFF. CDR3 DNA: TGTGCCAGTAGGAATCTAGCGGGAGGGAGGGATGAGCAGTTCTTC. The chain employs TRBV19 and TRBJ2-1; 12 positions agree with TRBD2. Germline lookup yields CDR1 LNHDA and CDR2 SQIVND (reference sequence). This CDR3 contains 15 residues. Trimming took 6 bases from V and 8 from J; bases not matched to a gene: 8.

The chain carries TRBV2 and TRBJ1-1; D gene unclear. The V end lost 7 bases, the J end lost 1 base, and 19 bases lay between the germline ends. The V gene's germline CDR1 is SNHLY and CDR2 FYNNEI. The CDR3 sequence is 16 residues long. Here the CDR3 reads CASNGERRVPNTEAFF. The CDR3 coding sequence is TGTGCCAGCAATGGGGAGCGGAGGGTTCCGAACACTGAAGCTTTCTTT.

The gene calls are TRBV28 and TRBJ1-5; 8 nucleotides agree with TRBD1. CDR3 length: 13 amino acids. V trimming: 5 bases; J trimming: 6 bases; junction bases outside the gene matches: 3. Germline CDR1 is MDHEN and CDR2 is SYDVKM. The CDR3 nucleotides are TGTGCCAGCAGTCAGGGGGCCGCTCAGCCCCAGCATTTT. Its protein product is CASSQGAAQPQHF.

The CDR3 spells CASSSRRGAALDTQYF. The CDR3 region has the DNA TGTGCCAGCAGCTCCCGCCGCGGGGCAGCCCTAGATACGCAGTATTTT. The chain joins TRBV13 to TRBJ2-3; a possible D gene is TRBD2 (6 bases). Per the germline V gene, CDR1 is PRHDT and CDR2 is FYEKMQ (reference sequence). V was trimmed by 4 bases and J by 5 bases, leaving 19 bases between them. The CDR3 is made up of 16 amino acids.

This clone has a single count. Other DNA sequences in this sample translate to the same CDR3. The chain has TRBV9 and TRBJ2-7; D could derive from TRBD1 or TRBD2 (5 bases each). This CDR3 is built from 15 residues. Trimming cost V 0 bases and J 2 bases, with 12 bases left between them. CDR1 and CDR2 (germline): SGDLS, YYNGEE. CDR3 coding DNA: TGTGCCAGCAGCGTAGATGGGACCGTCACCTACGAGCAGTACTTC. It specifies CASSVDGTVTYEQYF.

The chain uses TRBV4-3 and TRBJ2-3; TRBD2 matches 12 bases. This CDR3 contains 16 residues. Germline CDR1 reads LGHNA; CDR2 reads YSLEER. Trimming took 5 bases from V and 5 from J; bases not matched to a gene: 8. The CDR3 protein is CASSERLAGVGDTQYF. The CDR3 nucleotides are TGCGCCAGCAGCGAGAGACTAGCGGGAGTTGGAGATACGCAGTATTTT.

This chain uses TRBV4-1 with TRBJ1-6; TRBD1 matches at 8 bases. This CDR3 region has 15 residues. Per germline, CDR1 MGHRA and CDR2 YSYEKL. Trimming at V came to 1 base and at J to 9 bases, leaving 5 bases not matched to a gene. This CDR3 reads CASSQVGQGPSPLHF. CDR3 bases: TGCGCCAGCAGCCAAGTAGGACAGGGTCCTTCACCCCTCCACTTT.

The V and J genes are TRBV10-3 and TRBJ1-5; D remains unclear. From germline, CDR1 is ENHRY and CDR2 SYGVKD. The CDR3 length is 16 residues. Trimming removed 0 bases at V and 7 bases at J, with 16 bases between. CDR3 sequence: CAISESISGVGQPQHF. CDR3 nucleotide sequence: TGTGCCATCAGTGAGTCCATCAGCGGGGTGGGACAGCCCCAGCATTTT.

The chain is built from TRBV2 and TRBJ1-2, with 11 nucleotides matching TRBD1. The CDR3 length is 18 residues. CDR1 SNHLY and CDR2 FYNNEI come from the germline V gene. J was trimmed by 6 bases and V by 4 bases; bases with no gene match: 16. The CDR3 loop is CASSAEGQGESALDGYTF. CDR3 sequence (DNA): TGTGCCAGCAGTGCGGAGGGACAGGGGGAATCGGCCTTAGATGGCTACACCTTC.

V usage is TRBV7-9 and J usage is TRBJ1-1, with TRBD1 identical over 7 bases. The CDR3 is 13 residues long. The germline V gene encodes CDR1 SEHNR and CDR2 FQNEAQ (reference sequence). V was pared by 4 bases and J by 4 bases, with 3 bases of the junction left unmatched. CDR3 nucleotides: TGTGCCAGCAGCTCCGCAGGGGGCACTGAAGCTTTCTTT. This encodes CASSSAGGTEAFF.

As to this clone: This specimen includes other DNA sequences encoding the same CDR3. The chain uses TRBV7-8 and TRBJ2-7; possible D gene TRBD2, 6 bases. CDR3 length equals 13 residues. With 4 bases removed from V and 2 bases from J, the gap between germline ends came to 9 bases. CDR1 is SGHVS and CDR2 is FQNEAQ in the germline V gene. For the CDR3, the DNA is TGTGCCAGCAGCTCGGGAGAAACCTACGAGCAGTACTTC. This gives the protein CASSSGETYEQYF.

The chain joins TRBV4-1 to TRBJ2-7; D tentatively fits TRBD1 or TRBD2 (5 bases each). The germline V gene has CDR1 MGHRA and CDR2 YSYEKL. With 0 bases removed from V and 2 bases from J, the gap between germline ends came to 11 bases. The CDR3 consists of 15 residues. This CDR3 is CASSQDGAPPYEQYF. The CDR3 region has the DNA TGCGCCAGCAGCCAAGACGGGGCACCCCCCTACGAGCAGTACTTC.

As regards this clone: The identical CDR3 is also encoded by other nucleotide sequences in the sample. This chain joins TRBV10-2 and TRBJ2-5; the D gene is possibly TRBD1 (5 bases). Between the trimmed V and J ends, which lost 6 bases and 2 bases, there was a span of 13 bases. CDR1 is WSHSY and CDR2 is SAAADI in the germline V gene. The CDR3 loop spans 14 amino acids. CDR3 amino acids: CASSWTSAQETQYF. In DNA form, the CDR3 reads TGCGCCAGCAGCTGGACATCCGCACAAGAGACCCAGTACTTC.

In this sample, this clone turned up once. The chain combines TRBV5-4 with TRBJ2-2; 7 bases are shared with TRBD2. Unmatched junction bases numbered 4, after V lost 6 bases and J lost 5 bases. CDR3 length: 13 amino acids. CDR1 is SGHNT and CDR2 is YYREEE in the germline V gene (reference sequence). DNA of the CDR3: TGTGCCAGCACCCCGGGGGGAACCGGGGAGCTGTTTTTT. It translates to CASTPGGTGELFF.

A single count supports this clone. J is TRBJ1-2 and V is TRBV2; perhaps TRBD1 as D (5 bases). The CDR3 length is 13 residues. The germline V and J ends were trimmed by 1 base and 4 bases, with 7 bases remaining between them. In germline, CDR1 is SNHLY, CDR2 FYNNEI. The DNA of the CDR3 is TGTGCCAGCAGTGAAGGGGGGGTCTATGGCTACACCTTC. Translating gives CASSEGGVYGYTF.

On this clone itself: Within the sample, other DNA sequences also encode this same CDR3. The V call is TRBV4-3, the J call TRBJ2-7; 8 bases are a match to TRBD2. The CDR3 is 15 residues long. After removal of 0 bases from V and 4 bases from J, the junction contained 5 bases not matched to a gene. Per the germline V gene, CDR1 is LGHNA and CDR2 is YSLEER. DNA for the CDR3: TGCGCCAGCAGCCAAGATTTGAGCGGGAGTTACGAGCAGTACTTC. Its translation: CASSQDLSGSYEQYF.

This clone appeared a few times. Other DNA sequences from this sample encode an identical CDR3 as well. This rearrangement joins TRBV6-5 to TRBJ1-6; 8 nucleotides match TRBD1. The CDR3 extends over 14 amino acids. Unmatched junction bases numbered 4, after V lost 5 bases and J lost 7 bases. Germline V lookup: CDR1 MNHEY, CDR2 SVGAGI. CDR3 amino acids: CASSPTGDNSPLHF. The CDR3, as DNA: TGTGCCAGCAGTCCGACAGGGGACAATTCACCCCTCCACTTT.

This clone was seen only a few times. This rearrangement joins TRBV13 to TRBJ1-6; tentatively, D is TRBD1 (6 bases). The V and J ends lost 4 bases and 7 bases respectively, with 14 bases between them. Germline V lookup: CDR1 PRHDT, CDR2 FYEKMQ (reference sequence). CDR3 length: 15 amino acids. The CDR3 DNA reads TGTGCCAGCAGCTCGTCGGGACAAGCGAATTCACCCCTCCACTTT. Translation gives CASSSSGQANSPLHF.

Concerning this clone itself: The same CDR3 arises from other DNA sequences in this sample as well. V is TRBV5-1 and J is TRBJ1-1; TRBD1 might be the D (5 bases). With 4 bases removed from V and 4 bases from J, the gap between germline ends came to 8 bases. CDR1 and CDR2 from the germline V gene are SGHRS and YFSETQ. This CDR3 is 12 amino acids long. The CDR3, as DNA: TGCGCCAGCAGCGGGGGTACCACTGAAGCTTTCTTT. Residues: CASSGGTTEAFF.

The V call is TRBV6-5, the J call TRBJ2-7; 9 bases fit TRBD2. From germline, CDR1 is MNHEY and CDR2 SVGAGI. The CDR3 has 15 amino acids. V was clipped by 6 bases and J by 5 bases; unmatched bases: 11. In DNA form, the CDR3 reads TGTGCCAGCAGCCCAGGGCGGGAGGGTACCCACGAGCAGTACTTC. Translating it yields CASSPGREGTHEQYF.

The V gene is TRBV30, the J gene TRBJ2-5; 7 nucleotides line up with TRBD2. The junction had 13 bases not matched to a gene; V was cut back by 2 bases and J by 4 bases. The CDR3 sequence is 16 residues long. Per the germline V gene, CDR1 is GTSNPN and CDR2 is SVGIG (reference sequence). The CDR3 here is CAWSPEGWGGTETQYF. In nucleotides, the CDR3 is TGTGCCTGGAGTCCGGAGGGATGGGGGGGGACAGAGACCCAGTACTTC.

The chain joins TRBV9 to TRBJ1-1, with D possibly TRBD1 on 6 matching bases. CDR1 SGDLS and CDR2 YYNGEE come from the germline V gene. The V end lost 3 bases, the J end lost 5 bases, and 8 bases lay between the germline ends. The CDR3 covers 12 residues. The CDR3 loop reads CASSGQDTEAFF. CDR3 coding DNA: TGTGCCAGCAGCGGACAGGATACTGAAGCTTTCTTT.

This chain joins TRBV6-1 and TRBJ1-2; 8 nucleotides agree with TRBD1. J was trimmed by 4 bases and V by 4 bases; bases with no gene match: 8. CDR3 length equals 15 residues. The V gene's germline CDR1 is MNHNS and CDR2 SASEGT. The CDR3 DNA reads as TGTGCCAGCAGTGGACCAGGACAGGGACTCTATGGCTACACCTTC. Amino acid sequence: CASSGPGQGLYGYTF.

CDR3 in DNA: TGTGCCAGCAGCTTGCGTTTAATCGACGTGGACACTGAAGCTTTCTTT. Translation gives CASSLRLIDVDTEAFF. The chain employs TRBV5-4 and TRBJ1-1; D is unresolved. The CDR3 is made up of 16 amino acids. Germline lookup yields CDR1 SGHNT and CDR2 YYREEE (reference sequence). Deletions cut 1 base from V and 3 bases from J, with 16 bases between.

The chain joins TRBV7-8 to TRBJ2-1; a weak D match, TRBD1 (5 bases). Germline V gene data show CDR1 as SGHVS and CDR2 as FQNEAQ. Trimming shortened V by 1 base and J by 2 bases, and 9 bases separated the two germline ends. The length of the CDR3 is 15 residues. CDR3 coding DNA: TGTGCCAGCAGCTTAGTTTGGGGCCCCTACAATGAGCAGTTCTTC. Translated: CASSLVWGPYNEQFF.

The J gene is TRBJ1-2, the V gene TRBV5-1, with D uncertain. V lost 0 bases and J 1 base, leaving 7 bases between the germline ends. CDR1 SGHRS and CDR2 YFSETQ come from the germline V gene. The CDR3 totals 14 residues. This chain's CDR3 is CASSLERFNYGYTF. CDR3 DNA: TGCGCCAGCAGCTTGGAACGCTTTAACTATGGCTACACCTTC.

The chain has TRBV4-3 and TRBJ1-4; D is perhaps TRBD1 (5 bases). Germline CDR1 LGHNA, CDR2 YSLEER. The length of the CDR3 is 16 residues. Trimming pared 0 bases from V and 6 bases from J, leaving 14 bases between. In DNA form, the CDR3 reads TGCGCCAGCAGCCAAGATGGTCGGGGGATGGATGAAAAACTGTTTTTT. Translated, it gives CASSQDGRGMDEKLFF.